A single sample gave rise to the 3 T cell receptor beta chains below, sequenced in a study of blood T cell repertoires in COVID-19. The method was immunoSEQ multiplex PCR; TCRdb's version includes in-frame clones alone and lacks a portion of them. The table has 150,000 to 200,000 clones, approximately 86% seen once. Sequenced: peripheral blood. The receptors were sampled from a man aged 60 to 75 with acute or convalescent COVID-19.

CDR3 sequence reads: CATSSLWTGNTEAFF. CDR3 DNA sequence: TGTGCCACGTCTTCTCTCTGGACAGGGAACACTGAAGCTTTCTTT. The chain has TRBV15 and TRBJ1-1, with TRBD1 identical over 7 bases. CDR1 and CDR2 from the germline V gene are LNHNV and YYDKDF (reference sequence). Germline trimming cut 9 bases from V and 1 base from J; bases unmatched to any gene: 11. CDR3 length: 15 amino acids.

This clone showed up just once. The V call is TRBV5-8, the J call TRBJ2-4, with D possibly being TRBD1 (6 bases). This CDR3 has 15 residues. V dropped 4 bases and J dropped 3 bases, with 14 bases sitting between them. Germline values: CDR1 SGHTS, CDR2 YDEGEE. DNA for the CDR3: TGTGCCAGCAGCCCCAGGGGTTGGGGCAAAAACATTCAGTACTTC. Translation: CASSPRGWGKNIQYF.

In DNA form, the CDR3 reads TGCGCCAGCAGCTTTCTGACTAGCGGGGCCCCAGATACGCAGTATTTT. As protein: CASSFLTSGAPDTQYF. The V call is TRBV5-1, the J call TRBJ2-3, with 11 bases that match TRBD2. Germline V gene data show CDR1 as SGHRS and CDR2 as YFSETQ. The CDR3 consists of 16 residues. V was clipped by 2 bases and J by 4 bases; unmatched bases: 6.